The 24 T cell receptor beta chains below were found in one sample sequenced in a study of Ad26.COV2.S vaccination and SARS-CoV-2 variants. Repertoires were generated with immunoSEQ multiplex PCR, while TCRdb's copy carries only in-frame clones and drops some. The top ten clones hold 5% to 7% of a sample with 180,000 or so clones, roughly nine tenths of them seen once. This specimen consisted of peripheral blood, obtained after recovery from COVID-19. All receptors derive from a human donor who had recovered from COVID-19.

The chain recombines TRBV7-9 with TRBJ2-1, with TRBD2 identical over 8 bases. Germline CDR1 SEHNR, CDR2 FQNEAQ (reference sequence). The CDR3 covers 12 residues. The ends lost 4 bases at V and 13 bases at J; junction bases unmatched: 6. The DNA for the CDR3 is TGTGCCAGCAGCTCGGGGGGGACCTCCCAGTTCTTC. Its protein is CASSSGGTSQFF.

V usage is TRBV11-2 and J usage is TRBJ1-3; D remains ambiguous. In germline, CDR1 is SGHAT, CDR2 FQNNGV. The CDR3 spans 16 residues. The V gene lost 0 bases and the J gene lost 0 bases, with 9 bases spanning the gap. The CDR3 region is CASSLEGPSSGNTIYF. CDR3 nucleotide sequence: TGTGCCAGCAGCTTAGAGGGTCCCTCCTCTGGAAACACCATATATTTT. The full variable domain, completed using reference TRBV11-2 and TRBJ1-3, is EAGVAQSPRYKIIEKRQSVAFWCNPISGHATLYWYQQILGQGPKLLIQFQNNGVVDDSQLPKDRFSAERLKGVDSTLKIQPAKLEDSAVYLCASSLEGPSSGNTIYFGEGSWLTVV.

The J gene is TRBJ2-4, the V gene TRBV5-4; no reliable D call. Trimming took 4 bases from V and 7 from J, leaving 9 bases between them. This CDR3 has 12 amino acids. Germline CDR1 reads SGHNT; CDR2 reads YYREEE (reference sequence). Here the CDR3 DNA reads TGTGCCAGCAGCCCTGATGGGAACATTCAGTACTTC. Its protein is CASSPDGNIQYF.

The chain is built from TRBV19 and TRBJ2-7; 10 bases match TRBD2. The CDR3 is 13 residues long. Germline-derived CDR1 and CDR2 are LNHDA and SQIVND (reference sequence). The ends lost 8 bases at V and 0 bases at J; junction bases unmatched: 1. CDR3 DNA sequence: TGTGCCAGTGCTAGCGGGGGCTCCTACGAGCAGTACTTC. As protein: CASASGGSYEQYF.

The chain recombines TRBV18 with TRBJ2-2; 9 bases fit TRBD1. Germline V CDR1 and CDR2: KGHSH, LQKENI. The CDR3 spans 15 residues. With V trimmed by 2 bases and J by 6 bases, 4 bases remained unmatched. In nucleotides, the CDR3 is TGTGCCAGCTCACCAGACAGGGGGTGGGCCGGGGAGCTGTTTTTT. This sequence encodes CASSPDRGWAGELFF.

The V and J genes are TRBV11-3 and TRBJ2-3; 12 bases are shared with TRBD2. J lost 1 base, V lost 5 bases, and 4 bases had no gene match. Germline loops: CDR1 SGHNT, CDR2 YENEEA. The CDR3 runs 16 residues. The CDR3 sequence: CASSLRLAGGTDTQYF. CDR3 sequence (DNA): TGTGCCAGCAGCCTCCGACTAGCGGGAGGCACAGATACGCAGTATTTT.

The V call is TRBV19, the J call TRBJ2-1, with 7 bases fitting TRBD2. Germline CDR1 reads LNHDA; CDR2 reads SQIVND (reference sequence). The CDR3 sequence is 14 residues long. The trim removed 11 bases at V and 5 bases at J, leaving 12 bases unmatched. CDR3 nucleotide sequence: TGTGCCGGGATTGGTGCGGGAGTGAACAATGAGCAGTTCTTC. This gives the protein CAGIGAGVNNEQFF. Using reference TRBV19 and TRBJ2-1 for the parts outside the CDR3, the full variable domain is DGGITQSPKYLFRKEGQNVTLSCEQNLNHDAMYWYRQDPGQGLRLIYYSQIVNDFQKGDIAEGYSVSREKKESFPLTVTSAQKNPTAFYLCAGIGAGVNNEQFFGPGTRLTVL.

The J gene is TRBJ2-5, the V gene TRBV5-4; D is tentatively TRBD1 or TRBD2 (6 bases each). The V gene's germline CDR1 is SGHNT and CDR2 YYREEE (reference sequence). The CDR3 sequence is 14 residues long. V lost 6 bases, J lost 1 base, and 13 bases lay in between. CDR3 nucleotides: TGTGCCAGCACAGGAGGGACAATCCAAGAGACCCAGTACTTC. Its translation: CASTGGTIQETQYF.

In DNA, the CDR3 is TGTGCCAGCAGCCCCCGTGAAGCGGGGTCTGGAGAGACCCAGTACTTC. Translated: CASSPREAGSGETQYF. This chain links TRBV11-3 with TRBJ2-5; 7 bases are a match to TRBD2. This CDR3 region has 16 residues. Germline V gives CDR1 SGHNT, CDR2 YENEEA. The ends lost 5 bases at V and 4 bases at J; junction bases unmatched: 13.

This clone came up a few times. The chain recombines TRBV6-2 or TRBV6-3 with TRBJ2-1; 7 bases line up with TRBD1. This CDR3 comprises 12 residues. After removal of 5 bases from V and 5 bases from J, the junction contained 0 bases not matched to a gene. CDR1 and CDR2 from the germline V gene are MNHEY and SVGEGT. The CDR3 region is CASSGTDNEQFF. The CDR3 DNA is TGTGCCAGCAGTGGGACAGACAATGAGCAGTTCTTC.

The gene calls are TRBV18 and TRBJ1-1; D is ambiguous. Trimming took off 3 bases at V and 8 bases at J, with 13 bases between the two ends. CDR1 and CDR2 (germline): KGHSH, LQKENI. CDR3 length: 13 residues. CDR3 bases: TGTGCCAGCTCACCTCCGGGAAGTGTGGAAGCTTTCTTT. Translating it yields CASSPPGSVEAFF.

Concerning this clone itself: Sequence at one end of the junction differs from germline and may be a read error. The V gene is TRBV2, the J gene TRBJ1-2, with 9 positions matching TRBD1. From germline, CDR1 is SNHLY and CDR2 FYNNEI. CDR3 size: 13 residues. The CDR3 coding sequence is TGTGCCAGCCCACGGACCAGGGACAGGGATATTGCCTTC. Translating gives CASPRTRDRDIAF.

The chain combines TRBV7-9 with TRBJ2-2; 9 nucleotides align to TRBD2. The germline V gene encodes CDR1 SEHNR and CDR2 FQNEAQ (reference sequence). This CDR3 has 15 amino acids. Losses at the gene ends were 4 bases for V and 7 bases for J; bases not matched to a gene: 7. CDR3 sequence: CASSSPQREDGELFF. In nucleotides, the CDR3 is TGTGCCAGCAGCTCCCCCCAGCGGGAGGACGGGGAGCTGTTTTTT.

The V call is TRBV27, the J call TRBJ2-7, with 14 bases fitting TRBD2. This CDR3 contains 16 residues. J gave up 4 bases and V 8 bases, and 10 bases lay outside the gene matches. Germline values: CDR1 MNHEY, CDR2 SMNVEV (reference sequence). Here the CDR3 DNA reads TGTGCCAGCTTCAGGACTAGCGGGAGGACCAGGTACGAGCAGTACTTC. This sequence encodes CASFRTSGRTRYEQYF.

This chain uses TRBV28 with TRBJ2-7; TRBD2 might be the D (7 bases). The germline V gene has CDR1 MDHEN and CDR2 SYDVKM. V was shortened by 3 bases and J by 1 base, with 19 bases between the two germline ends. CDR3 length: 17 residues. CDR3 sequence: CASSFVSPQGGSYEQYF. The CDR3 DNA is TGTGCCAGCAGTTTCGTAAGCCCACAGGGAGGGTCCTACGAGCAGTACTTC.

The rearrangement links TRBV7-6 to TRBJ2-3, with TRBD2 matching over 9 bases. CDR1 is SGHVS and CDR2 is FNYEAQ in the germline V gene. The CDR3 covers 15 residues. The trim removed 2 bases at V and 4 bases at J, leaving 4 bases unmatched. The CDR3 DNA is TGTGCCAGCAGCTTAAGTGCGGGAGGGCCAGATACGCAGTATTTT. It specifies CASSLSAGGPDTQYF. Together with reference TRBV7-6 and TRBJ2-3, the CDR3 gives the full variable domain: GAGVSQSPRYKVTKRGQDVALRCDPISGHVSLYWYRQALGQGPEFLTYFNYEAQQDKSGLPNDRFSAERPEGSISTLTIQRTEQRDSAMYRCASSLSAGGPDTQYFGPGTRLTVL.

The chain links TRBV14 to TRBJ2-7, with 7 bases matching TRBD2. The CDR3 spans 15 residues. Germline trimming cut 4 bases from V and 0 bases from J; bases unmatched to any gene: 6. Germline V CDR1 and CDR2: SGHDN, FVKESK. CDR3 amino acids: CASSLGRVNSYEQYF. The CDR3 DNA is TGTGCCAGCAGCCTTGGGAGGGTCAACTCCTACGAGCAGTACTTC.

This rearrangement joins TRBV18 to TRBJ2-3; D call uncertain. This CDR3 is 15 amino acids long. In germline, CDR1 is KGHSH, CDR2 LQKENI. The germline V and J ends were trimmed by 3 bases and 2 bases, with 12 bases remaining between them. The CDR3 reads CASSPGYFTTDTQYF. CDR3 coding DNA: TGTGCCAGCTCACCGGGGTACTTTACCACAGATACGCAGTATTTT.

This clone was seen a single time. The chain employs TRBV6-1 and TRBJ2-1, with TRBD2 identical over 8 bases. Germline assignment: CDR1 MNHNS and CDR2 SASEGT. V lost 3 bases and J lost 6; bases outside the gene matches: 10. CDR3 size: 16 residues. The CDR3 region has the DNA TGTGCCAGCAGTGATCCCTCGGGGGGGTCCCCCAATGAGCAGTTCTTC. Protein: CASSDPSGGSPNEQFF.

J is TRBJ1-2 and V is TRBV10-3, with 8 bases that match TRBD1. Germline lookup yields CDR1 ENHRY and CDR2 SYGVKD. There are 16 residues in the CDR3. J gave up 0 bases and V 6 bases, and 9 bases lay outside the gene matches. CDR3 nucleotide sequence: TGTGCCATCAGATCCACAGGGGGACTAACTAACTATGGCTACACCTTC. Its translation: CAIRSTGGLTNYGYTF.

CDR3 sequence: CASRVQTNLNQPQHF. In DNA form, the CDR3 reads TGTGCCAGTAGGGTTCAGACAAATCTAAATCAGCCCCAGCATTTT. V gene TRBV19 combines with J gene TRBJ1-5; no firm D call. Germline V gene data show CDR1 as LNHDA and CDR2 as SQIVND (reference sequence). Trimming removed 6 bases at V and 4 bases at J, with 16 bases between. The CDR3 consists of 15 residues.

J is TRBJ2-2 and V is TRBV7-2; 8 bases map to TRBD2. The CDR3 contains 16 residues. V was clipped by 1 base and J by 5 bases; unmatched bases: 6. Germline V gene lookup returns CDR1 SGHTA and CDR2 FQGNSA. CDR3 amino acids: CASSLVAGWRTGELFF. The DNA for the CDR3 is TGTGCCAGCAGCTTAGTAGCGGGATGGAGGACCGGGGAGCTGTTTTTT.

The rearrangement joins TRBV28 to TRBJ2-7; D gene ambiguous. The V gene's germline CDR1 is MDHEN and CDR2 SYDVKM. The CDR3 has 13 residues. Deletions cut 2 bases from V and 6 bases from J, with 11 bases between. CDR3 sequence: CASSLMKYSEQYF. CDR3 sequence (DNA): TGTGCCAGCAGTTTAATGAAGTACTCCGAGCAGTACTTC.

The V and J genes are TRBV27 and TRBJ2-7; D possibly corresponds to TRBD2 (7 bases). V dropped 2 bases and J dropped 2 bases, with 10 bases sitting between them. The CDR3 has 14 residues. Germline V gene data show CDR1 as MNHEY and CDR2 as SMNVEV (reference sequence). The CDR3 protein is CASSLGGATYEQYF. The CDR3 bases are TGTGCCAGCAGTTTAGGGGGGGCGACCTACGAGCAGTACTTC.